A single TCR beta chain is shown here with its context. Its antigen is unknown. This entry belongs to a study of T-cell memory formation after mild COVID-19. General study results and limits: That cross-reactive memory joined was suggested by some responding clones appearing in pre-infection memory. Second-wave clones that peaked on day 37 lacked confirmed SARS-CoV-2 specificity. CD4/CD8 balance held among clones contracting day 15 to 85, and later expanders leaned CD4+.

TCRdb ran MiXCR on the 5' RACE reads and lists one entry per CDR3 protein. The sample carries approximately 580,000 distinct CDR3 sequences, roughly 21% recorded once. Material for sequencing was PBMCs or a T cell subset sorted from them (not recorded which). The origin of this receptor is an adult woman who had mild COVID-19 (a few samples of this study predate the infection). Cell type and time point are not known.

CDR3 amino acids: CSVVPPYEQFF. The CDR3 DNA reads as TGCAGCGTTGTACCACCATATGAGCAGTTCTTC. The rearrangement joins TRBV29-1 to TRBJ2-1, with unresolved D. The CDR3 spans 11 residues. Per the germline V gene, CDR1 is SQVTM and CDR2 is ANQGSEA. V shed 4 bases and J shed 8 bases, with 9 bases lying between them.